This T cell receptor beta chain derives from a study of CD8+ T cells in alopecia areata. Turning to the study itself: Twice a day, 5 to 10 mg of oral tofacitinib was administered to treated patients.

Extracted RNA was reverse transcribed, and the resulting cDNA served as sequencing template. Clones were sequenced by immunoSEQ multiplex PCR, and TCRdb holds only the in-frame ones, with some missing. The sample includes fewer than 150,000 clones, 65% to 90% of them seen just once. This CDR3 region has 15 residues. The V gene lost 5 bases and the J gene lost 5 bases, with 18 bases spanning the gap. Germline V lookup: CDR1 ENHRY, CDR2 SYGVKD. Treatment noted: oral pan-JAK inhibitor, 5-10 mg twice daily. The chain has TRBV10-3 and TRBJ2-5; D might be TRBD2 (5 bases). The sequenced sample was CD8+ T cells sorted from blood, obtained at week 4, from a patient treated with tofacitinib. The sequence came from a human donor with alopecia areata. This CDR3 reads CAISPERAGLETQYF. As DNA, the CDR3 is TGTGCCATCAGTCCGGAGAGGGCCGGTTTGGAGACCCAGTACTTC.